These T cell receptor beta chains were read from a single sample in a study of cytotoxic CD8 clonotypes in ibrutinib-treated CLL. The protocol was immunoSEQ multiplex PCR, while the TCRdb copy is restricted to in-frame clones and leaves out a portion. The table shows 150,000 to 200,000 clones, with over 75% occurring only once. The sequenced sample was PBMCs, obtained at disease progression, from a patient treated with ibrutinib. Receptor source: a human donor with chronic lymphocytic leukemia. Each CDR3 is given with its conserved first and last residue. The order of the fields is V gene, clone size, J gene, D gene, CDR3 protein, CDR3 DNA. D genes are given only for firm matches. Rows may omit the clone size; those that give it use once, few, many or a size class.

v_call: TRBV28; clone_size: NA; j_call: TRBJ2-3; d_call: TRBD1; cdr3_aa: CASRWTGLSDTQYF; cdr3_nt: TGTGCCAGCAGGTGGACAGGGCTCTCAGATACGCAGTATTTT
v_call: TRBV7-9; clone_size: few; j_call: TRBJ1-2; d_call: NA; cdr3_aa: CASSLQTDYGYTF; cdr3_nt: TGTGCCAGCAGCTTACAGACAGACTATGGCTACACCTTC
v_call: TRBV9; clone_size: few; j_call: TRBJ2-5; d_call: NA; cdr3_aa: CASRGQGETQYF; cdr3_nt: TGTGCCAGCAGGGGGCAAGGGGAGACCCAGTACTTC
v_call: TRBV7-3; clone_size: NA; j_call: TRBJ2-4; d_call: TRBD1; cdr3_aa: CASSLEGAAKNIQYF; cdr3_nt: TGTGCCAGCAGCTTAGAGGGGGCGGCCAAAAACATTCAGTACTTC
v_call: TRBV5-4; clone_size: NA; j_call: TRBJ2-2; d_call: TRBD1; cdr3_aa: CAGTLRTGGSGELFF; cdr3_nt: TGTGCCGGGACATTACGGACAGGGGGCTCCGGGGAGCTGTTTTTT
v_call: TRBV28; clone_size: NA; j_call: TRBJ1-5; d_call: TRBD1; cdr3_aa: CASQMGQGANQPQHF; cdr3_nt: TGTGCCAGCCAAATGGGGCAGGGGGCTAATCAGCCCCAGCATTTT
v_call: TRBV30; clone_size: NA; j_call: TRBJ2-1; d_call: TRBD2; cdr3_aa: CAWSPYSGPYNEQFF; cdr3_nt: TGTGCCTGGAGTCCATATAGCGGGCCCTACAATGAGCAGTTCTTC
v_call: TRBV18; clone_size: NA; j_call: TRBJ2-3; d_call: TRBD1; cdr3_aa: CASSPNTGGALFTQYF; cdr3_nt: TGTGCCAGCTCACCCAATACAGGGGGCGCTTTGTTTACGCAGTATTTT
v_call: TRBV7-3; clone_size: NA; j_call: TRBJ1-1; d_call: NA; cdr3_aa: CASSLNGGNTEAFF; cdr3_nt: TGTGCCAGCAGCTTAAATGGGGGGAACACTGAAGCTTTCTTT
v_call: TRBV5-6; clone_size: NA; j_call: TRBJ1-4; d_call: TRBD1; cdr3_aa: CASSSRGANEKLFF; cdr3_nt: TGTGCCAGCAGTTCCAGGGGGGCTAATGAAAAACTGTTTTTT
v_call: TRBV6-6; clone_size: NA; j_call: TRBJ1-2; d_call: TRBD1; cdr3_aa: CASSPSGTVYGYTF; cdr3_nt: TGTGCCAGCAGCCCTTCCGGGACAGTGTATGGCTACACCTTC
v_call: TRBV9; clone_size: NA; j_call: TRBJ2-3; d_call: NA; cdr3_aa: CASSAATDTQYF; cdr3_nt: TGTGCCAGCAGCGCAGCTACAGATACGCAGTATTTT
v_call: TRBV28; clone_size: NA; j_call: TRBJ2-1; d_call: NA; cdr3_aa: CASSLSQFWSWEQFF; cdr3_nt: TGTGCCAGCAGTTTGTCCCAGTTTTGGTCATGGGAGCAGTTCTTC
v_call: TRBV18; clone_size: NA; j_call: TRBJ2-7; d_call: NA; cdr3_aa: CASSPLRTMGEQYF; cdr3_nt: TGTGCCAGCTCACCACTAAGGACTATGGGGGAGCAGTACTTC
v_call: TRBV10-1; clone_size: medium-sized; j_call: TRBJ1-2; d_call: TRBD1; cdr3_aa: CASRGAGGDYGYTF; cdr3_nt: TGCGCCAGCAGGGGGGCAGGGGGAGACTATGGCTACACCTTC
v_call: TRBV9; clone_size: NA; j_call: TRBJ2-5; d_call: TRBD1; cdr3_aa: CASSVKPGQGETQYF; cdr3_nt: TGTGCCAGCAGCGTAAAACCGGGACAGGGGGAGACCCAGTACTTC
v_call: TRBV27; clone_size: NA; j_call: TRBJ2-3; d_call: TRBD2; cdr3_aa: CASSLSLLAVSTDTQYF; cdr3_nt: TGTGCCAGCAGTTTATCCCTACTAGCGGTGAGCACAGATACGCAGTATTTT
v_call: TRBV7-2; clone_size: NA; j_call: TRBJ2-5; d_call: NA; cdr3_aa: CASSPNQGHLQETQYF; cdr3_nt: TGTGCCAGCAGCCCGAATCAGGGGCATCTCCAAGAGACCCAGTACTTC
v_call: TRBV4-2; clone_size: NA; j_call: TRBJ2-7; d_call: TRBD1; cdr3_aa: CASSQEGSDRAGYEQYF; cdr3_nt: TGTGCCAGCAGCCAAGAGGGTTCAGACAGGGCGGGCTACGAGCAGTACTTC
v_call: TRBV5-1; clone_size: once; j_call: TRBJ1-2; d_call: NA; cdr3_aa: CASSLEPSPEGGYTF; cdr3_nt: TGCGCCAGCAGCTTGGAACCCAGTCCGGAGGGTGGCTACACCTTC
v_call: TRBV4-3; clone_size: NA; j_call: TRBJ2-2; d_call: NA; cdr3_aa: CASSQFRNTGELFF; cdr3_nt: TGCGCCAGCAGCCAATTCCGGAACACCGGGGAGCTGTTTTTT
v_call: TRBV5-4; clone_size: NA; j_call: TRBJ2-1; d_call: TRBD1; cdr3_aa: CASSFTGQGKNEQFF; cdr3_nt: TGTGCCAGCAGCTTCACGGGACAGGGTAAGAATGAGCAGTTCTTC
v_call: TRBV5-4; clone_size: NA; j_call: TRBJ2-7; d_call: NA; cdr3_aa: CASSFRTGFGSDEQYF; cdr3_nt: TGTGCCAGCAGTTTCCGAACCGGTTTTGGCTCCGACGAGCAGTACTTC
v_call: TRBV6-5; clone_size: NA; j_call: TRBJ2-7; d_call: TRBD1; cdr3_aa: CASRRGDRGDYEQYF; cdr3_nt: TGTGCCAGCAGACGGGGTGACAGGGGGGACTACGAGCAGTACTTC
v_call: TRBV5-1; clone_size: NA; j_call: TRBJ2-1; d_call: NA; cdr3_aa: CASRRDRYNEQFF; cdr3_nt: TGCGCCAGCAGACGCGATCGCTACAATGAGCAGTTCTTC
v_call: TRBV2; clone_size: medium-sized; j_call: TRBJ1-1; d_call: TRBD1; cdr3_aa: CASSSGQDEAFF; cdr3_nt: TGTGCCAGCAGTTCCGGACAGGATGAAGCTTTCTTT
v_call: TRBV27; clone_size: NA; j_call: TRBJ2-2; d_call: TRBD1; cdr3_aa: CASSLQGDTGELFF; cdr3_nt: TGTGCCAGCAGTTTACAGGGGGACACCGGGGAGCTGTTTTTT
v_call: TRBV13; clone_size: NA; j_call: TRBJ2-1; d_call: TRBD2; cdr3_aa: CASSNPGLEQFF; cdr3_nt: TGTGCCAGCAGCAATCCGGGACTAGAGCAGTTCTTC
v_call: TRBV15; clone_size: NA; j_call: TRBJ2-7; d_call: NA; cdr3_aa: CATSRDRTGRTYEQYF; cdr3_nt: TGTGCCACCAGCAGAGATCGTACCGGGAGAACTTACGAGCAGTACTTC
v_call: TRBV5-6; clone_size: NA; j_call: TRBJ2-7; d_call: TRBD1; cdr3_aa: CASSLPPRGLYEQYF; cdr3_nt: TGTGCCAGCAGCTTGCCTCCCAGGGGGCTTTACGAGCAGTACTTC
v_call: TRBV7-2; clone_size: NA; j_call: TRBJ2-4; d_call: TRBD2; cdr3_aa: CASSPRVEAGVDIQYF; cdr3_nt: TGTGCCAGCAGCCCACGAGTTGAAGCGGGAGTAGACATTCAGTACTTC
v_call: TRBV11-3; clone_size: NA; j_call: TRBJ2-1; d_call: NA; cdr3_aa: CASSLIGSEQFF; cdr3_nt: TGTGCCAGCAGCTTAATAGGGAGCGAGCAGTTCTTC
v_call: TRBV29-1; clone_size: NA; j_call: TRBJ2-1; d_call: TRBD1; cdr3_aa: CSVVVDRGKTEQFF; cdr3_nt: TGCAGCGTTGTGGTCGACAGGGGCAAGACCGAGCAGTTCTTC
v_call: TRBV5-1; clone_size: NA; j_call: TRBJ2-3; d_call: TRBD1; cdr3_aa: CASKGQGGTDTQYF; cdr3_nt: TGCGCCAGCAAAGGACAGGGGGGCACAGATACGCAGTATTTT
v_call: TRBV5-1; clone_size: NA; j_call: TRBJ2-3; d_call: NA; cdr3_aa: CASSLRSSTDTQYF; cdr3_nt: TGCGCCAGCAGCTTAAGGTCTTCCACAGATACGCAGTATTTT
v_call: TRBV10-2; clone_size: NA; j_call: TRBJ2-7; d_call: NA; cdr3_aa: CASSPPGVEQYF; cdr3_nt: TGCGCCAGCAGTCCTCCGGGGGTCGAGCAGTACTTC
v_call: TRBV19; clone_size: many; j_call: TRBJ1-5; d_call: NA; cdr3_aa: CASNTGDSNQPQHF; cdr3_nt: TGTGCCAGTAATACAGGCGATAGCAATCAGCCCCAGCATTTT